The 7 T cell receptor beta chains below were found in one sample sequenced in a study of human T cells and chemical hapten exposure (dated by TCRdb to the early 2020s). Library construction relied on RACE. TCRdb shows the sequencer as NextSeq 500. The public reads were quality trimmed at Q25 with fastp and then assembled into clones with MiXCR by TCRdb, keeping productive beta chains. For every CDR3 protein sequence, its rows merge into one entry that carries the most common genes and DNA. This sample holds just under 350,000 distinct CDR3 sequences; approximately 6.3% were observed only once. Together, the top ten hold more than 7% of the sample. Taken with the paper, the label for time point translates to: patch test 1, 2 weeks after DPC sensitization. The sample's treatment or condition label, decoded: therapeutic diphenylcyclopropenone sensitization with weekly scalp DPC. Material: whole blood, obtained in connection with sensitization to the hapten diphenylcyclopropenone (DPC). The receptors shown here come from a woman aged 18-29 years with alopecia areata. Some clones in this sample may be carry-over from other donors' samples.

This clonotype occurred a few times. The chain employs TRBV12-3 or TRBV12-4 and TRBJ2-2; 10 positions agree with TRBD1. Unmatched junction bases numbered 3, after V lost 5 bases and J lost 3 bases. The CDR3 is 15 amino acids. This chain's CDR3 is CASSKGTGDTGELFF. The CDR3 DNA reads TGTGCCAGCAGTAAAGGGACAGGGGACACCGGGGAGCTGTTTTTT.

This clonotype was detected many times. Germline and junction disagree at one end, which may indicate a read error. The chain is built from TRBV5-1 and TRBJ1-3; D unclear. There are 12 residues in the CDR3. Germline values: CDR1 SGHRS, CDR2 YFSETQ. The CDR3, as DNA: TGTGCCAGCAGCTTATCTGGAAACACCATATATTTT. Encoded protein: CASSLSGNTIYF.

This clonotype showed up just a few times. V is TRBV12-3 or TRBV12-4 and J is TRBJ1-5, with D unresolved. There are 13 residues in the CDR3. The V end was cut by 7 bases, the J end by 1 base, with 8 bases between. CDR3 coding DNA: TGTGCCAGCACCCAAAACAGCAATCAGCCCCAGCATTTT. This gives the protein CASTQNSNQPQHF.

This clonotype was seen more than once but under ten times. This chain connects TRBV29-1 to TRBJ2-7; 8 bases map to TRBD1. Germline CDR1 SQVTM, CDR2 ANQGSEA. Germline trimming cut 1 base from V and 9 bases from J; bases unmatched to any gene: 14. The CDR3 consists of 15 residues. In nucleotides, the CDR3 is TGCAGCGTTGAAGTCGTTGGGACAGGATCTACGGGGCAGTACTTC. It specifies CSVEVVGTGSTGQYF.

The chain carries TRBV6-5 and TRBJ1-5, with D uncertain. CDR1 and CDR2 from the germline V gene are MNHEY and SVGAGI. CDR3 length: 15 amino acids. The V end was cut by 4 bases, the J end by 0 bases, with 10 bases between. The DNA for the CDR3 is TGTGCCAGCAGTTCTACTCCCTATAGCAATCAGCCCCAGCATTTT. As protein: CASSSTPYSNQPQHF.

V gene TRBV4-3 combines with J gene TRBJ2-7; 7 nucleotides align to TRBD1. From germline, CDR1 is LGHNA and CDR2 YSLEER. V shed 4 bases and J 0 bases; nucleotides not matched to a gene: 9. This CDR3 spans 16 amino acids. The CDR3 loop reads CASSLNPGTASYEQYF. The CDR3 bases are TGCGCCAGCAGCCTAAACCCCGGGACAGCCTCCTACGAGCAGTACTTC.

Ten or more counts support this clonotype. The chain couples TRBV3-1 to TRBJ2-2; the D is unclear. V lost 5 bases to trimming and J lost 8 bases, with 15 bases between them. The CDR3 covers 14 residues. Germline CDR1 reads LGHDT; CDR2 reads YNNKEL (reference sequence). The CDR3 DNA sequence: TGTGCCAGCAGCTCACGGGCCTGGATTGGGGAGCTGTTTTTT. Amino acids: CASSSRAWIGELFF.